Below are 31 T cell receptor beta chains sequenced from a single sample in a study of persistence of HIV-infected CD4 T cells. Overlapping HIV-1 Gag 15-mer peptides at about 1 ug per peptide per mL were used. CD4+ T cells upregulating both CD40 ligand and CD69 were sorted as responding cells. The antigens of these receptors remain unknown. The libraries were made with immunoSEQ version 4 in survey mode. Some clones are missing from TCRdb's copy, which holds only in-frame ones; the method was immunoSEQ multiplex PCR. The sample includes around 32,000 clones, 65% to 75% seen only once; the top ten take 1.4%. This specimen was CD4+ T cells sorted from PBMCs after roughly 18-hour stimulation, taken from a patient who received antiretroviral therapy. Source of these receptors: an adult man with HIV who was CMV-seropositive.

The rearrangement joins TRBV28 to TRBJ1-1, with TRBD1 as a possible D gene (5 bases). The CDR3 runs to 14 residues. In germline, CDR1 is MDHEN, CDR2 SYDVKM. Trimming removed 3 bases at V and 4 bases at J, with 12 bases between. The CDR3 bases are TGTGCCAGCAGTTTGGACCCAAGGGGCACTGAAGCTTTCTTT. Residues: CASSLDPRGTEAFF.

V usage is TRBV2 and J usage is TRBJ1-2; maybe TRBD1 (5 bases). There are 16 residues in the CDR3. The V end was cut by 6 bases, the J end by 1 base, with 18 bases between. The germline V gene has CDR1 SNHLY and CDR2 FYNNEI. The CDR3 nucleotides read TGTGCCAGCAGCGAGGGGCAGGGAGAAGGTAACTATGGCTACACCTTC. It specifies CASSEGQGEGNYGYTF.

V and J are TRBV7-9 and TRBJ1-5; weak D call: TRBD1 (6 bases). Trimming shortened V by 1 base and J by 9 bases, and 16 bases separated the two germline ends. This CDR3 has 15 residues. Germline assignment: CDR1 SEHNR and CDR2 FQNEAQ (reference sequence). DNA for the CDR3: TGTGCCAGCAGCTTAGAGGGGGACACCGGCCGGCCCCAGCATTTT. Encoded protein: CASSLEGDTGRPQHF.

V and J are TRBV19 and TRBJ1-1, with a tentative D call TRBD1 (5 bases). This CDR3 comprises 17 residues. The germline CDR1 and CDR2 sequences are LNHDA and SQIVND (reference sequence). Trimming removed 6 bases from V and 0 bases from J, with 20 bases in between. The CDR3 sequence: CASRWGSTALLNTEAFF. For the CDR3, the DNA is TGTGCCAGTAGATGGGGGAGTACGGCTTTACTGAACACTGAAGCTTTCTTT.

The chain carries TRBV11-2 and TRBJ2-7; D is perhaps TRBD1 (5 bases). Germline loops: CDR1 SGHAT, CDR2 FQNNGV. The CDR3 length is 14 residues. The ends were cut back, 0 bases at V and 9 bases at J, with 15 bases in the middle. The CDR3 sequence is CASSLDRQGNAQYF. In nucleotides, the CDR3 is TGTGCCAGCAGCTTAGATCGGCAGGGCAACGCGCAGTACTTC.

V and J are TRBV2 and TRBJ1-2; no clear D. Germline V gene lookup returns CDR1 SNHLY and CDR2 FYNNEI. V was clipped by 7 bases and J by 8 bases, with 14 bases between them. The CDR3 contains 12 residues. CDR3 in amino acids: CASIASREGYTF. In nucleotides, the CDR3 is TGTGCCAGCATTGCATCGAGGGAAGGCTACACCTTC.

There are a few counts of this clone. The chain recombines TRBV5-1 with TRBJ1-2, with a tentative D call TRBD1 (5 bases). Trimming shortened V by 3 bases and J by 5 bases, and 26 bases separated the two germline ends. The CDR3 covers 18 residues. CDR1 is SGHRS and CDR2 is YFSETQ in the germline V gene. The CDR3 DNA sequence: TGCGCCAGCAGCTGGGGGTCGATACCAGGTGTTGAGACTTATGGCTACACCTTC. Translating it yields CASSWGSIPGVETYGYTF.

This chain connects TRBV5-4 to TRBJ2-3; D perhaps matches TRBD1 (5 bases). Germline V lookup: CDR1 SGHNT, CDR2 YYREEE (reference sequence). With 4 bases removed from V and 1 base from J, the gap between germline ends came to 19 bases. The CDR3 runs 17 residues. CDR3 nucleotides: TGTGCCAGCAGCCCCCGCCGGAAGATAGGGGGCACAGATACGCAGTATTTT. Encoded protein: CASSPRRKIGGTDTQYF.

V and J are TRBV9 and TRBJ1-3, with unresolved D. The CDR3 has 15 amino acids. CDR1 SGDLS and CDR2 YYNGEE come from the germline V gene. V gave up 2 bases and J gave up 4 bases, with 13 bases separating them. This CDR3 reads CASSVSPVGGNTIYF. The DNA for the CDR3 is TGTGCCAGCAGCGTCTCACCCGTGGGAGGAAACACCATATATTTT.

The V gene is TRBV19, the J gene TRBJ1-5; D is uncertain. The CDR3 is 14 residues long. The ends were cut back, 3 bases at V and 4 bases at J, with 10 bases in the middle. Looked up from germline, CDR1 is LNHDA and CDR2 is SQIVND (reference sequence). The CDR3 DNA is TGTGCCAGTAGTATCAATACGGGAAATCAGCCCCAGCATTTT. This translates into CASSINTGNQPQHF.

The genes are TRBV4-1 and TRBJ1-5; possible D gene TRBD1, 6 bases. Per germline, CDR1 MGHRA and CDR2 YSYEKL. There are 16 residues in the CDR3. With 1 base removed from V and 2 bases from J, the gap between germline ends came to 12 bases. The CDR3 spells CASSQGRGARNQPQHF. Here the CDR3 DNA reads TGCGCCAGCAGCCAAGGTCGGGGGGCTCGCAATCAGCCCCAGCATTTT.

The V and J genes are TRBV2 and TRBJ2-1; maybe TRBD1 (7 bases). Germline V gene lookup returns CDR1 SNHLY and CDR2 FYNNEI. The CDR3 length is 15 residues. V lost 2 bases, J lost 6 bases, and 14 bases lay in between. This chain's CDR3 is CASSENRGLRNEQFF. The CDR3 bases are TGTGCCAGCAGTGAAAACAGGGGACTCCGCAATGAGCAGTTCTTC. Full variable domain (rest looked up from reference TRBV2 and TRBJ2-1): EPEVTQTPSHQVTQMGQEVILRCVPISNHLYFYWYRQILGQKVEFLVSFYNNEISEKSEIFDDQFSVERPDGSNFTLKIRSTKLEDSAMYFCASSENRGLRNEQFFGPGTRLTVL.

The chain employs TRBV24-1 and TRBJ1-4; D might be TRBD1 (6 bases). CDR3 length: 13 amino acids. Germline V gene lookup returns CDR1 KGHDR and CDR2 SFDVKD. The germline V and J ends were trimmed by 3 bases and 12 bases, with 13 bases remaining between them. CDR3 DNA: TGTGCCACCAGTGATACCACAGGGAGGCAACTGTTTTTT. This codes for CATSDTTGRQLFF.

The gene calls are TRBV28 and TRBJ1-2; TRBD1 matches 7 bases. This CDR3 spans 13 amino acids. Germline loops: CDR1 MDHEN, CDR2 SYDVKM. The ends lost 11 bases at V and 3 bases at J; junction bases unmatched: 9. The CDR3 nucleotides read TGTGCCTCCCAGAGCGGGACAGACTATGGCTACACCTTC. It specifies CASQSGTDYGYTF.

V usage is TRBV2 and J usage is TRBJ2-3; 16 bases fit TRBD2. Per germline, CDR1 SNHLY and CDR2 FYNNEI. Losses at the gene ends were 11 bases for V and 13 bases for J; bases not matched to a gene: 15. CDR3 length equals 15 residues. The DNA of the CDR3 is TGTGCCGGCACACCGGGACTAGCGGGGGGGCAAGGAAAGTATTTT. This codes for CAGTPGLAGGQGKYF. Full variable domain (outside the CDR3, taken from reference TRBV2 and TRBJ2-3): EPEVTQTPSHQVTQMGQEVILRCVPISNHLYFYWYRQILGQKVEFLVSFYNNEISEKSEIFDDQFSVERPDGSNFTLKIRSTKLEDSAMYFCAGTPGLAGGQGKYFGPGTRLTVL.

The genes are TRBV2 and TRBJ1-1; TRBD1 agrees at 8 bases. The germline V gene has CDR1 SNHLY and CDR2 FYNNEI. V lost 6 bases and J lost 10; bases outside the gene matches: 13. This CDR3 contains 14 residues. The CDR3 DNA reads TGTGCCAGCAGAGACAAAGGGGACAGGCGAAGAGCTTTCTTT. Translating gives CASRDKGDRRRAFF.

V gene TRBV19 combines with J gene TRBJ2-1; 10 positions agree with TRBD2. The junction had 11 bases not matched to a gene; V was cut back by 5 bases and J by 10 bases. This CDR3 comprises 15 residues. CDR1 and CDR2 from the germline V gene are LNHDA and SQIVND (reference sequence). CDR3 sequence: CASSRSGGAFKEQFF. Written as DNA, the CDR3 is TGTGCCAGTAGTCGCAGCGGGGGGGCCTTCAAGGAGCAGTTCTTC. Drawing the rest from reference TRBV19 and TRBJ2-1, the complete variable domain is DGGITQSPKYLFRKEGQNVTLSCEQNLNHDAMYWYRQDPGQGLRLIYYSQIVNDFQKGDIAEGYSVSREKKESFPLTVTSAQKNPTAFYLCASSRSGGAFKEQFFGPGTRLTVL.

CDR3 in DNA: TGTGCCAGCAGTGAACATATCGGGCGAATCGCGAACACCGGGGAGCTGTTTTTT. Residues: CASSEHIGRIANTGELFF. The rearrangement links TRBV6-1 to TRBJ2-2, with D hard to call. V was trimmed by 2 bases and J by 0 bases, leaving 16 bases between them. Looked up from germline, CDR1 is MNHNS and CDR2 is SASEGT. This CDR3 comprises 18 residues.

This clone was picked up one time. The chain joins TRBV5-1 to TRBJ2-6; D possibly corresponds to TRBD1 (5 bases). Germline loops: CDR1 SGHRS, CDR2 YFSETQ. The CDR3 contains 19 residues. Trimming shortened V by 0 bases and J by 0 bases, and 16 bases separated the two germline ends. The CDR3 region is CASSLESGPRLSGANVLTF. The CDR3 DNA reads TGCGCCAGCAGCTTGGAGTCAGGGCCGCGACTCTCTGGGGCCAACGTCCTGACTTTC.

The V call is TRBV11-2, the J call TRBJ2-7; D is unresolved. The germline V gene encodes CDR1 SGHAT and CDR2 FQNNGV. The CDR3 has 14 residues. Trimming removed 3 bases from V and 2 bases from J, with 11 bases in between. The chain's CDR3 is CASSLDRSAYEQYF. The CDR3 DNA follows: TGTGCCAGCAGCTTGGACCGGTCGGCCTACGAGCAGTACTTC.

V usage is TRBV18 and J usage is TRBJ1-6; D ambiguous. This CDR3 is 14 amino acids long. V gave up 2 bases and J gave up 13 bases, with 15 bases separating them. Germline V gene lookup returns CDR1 KGHSH and CDR2 LQKENI. CDR3 residues: CASSPGGEGVPLHF. Here the CDR3 DNA reads TGTGCCAGCTCACCAGGCGGGGAGGGAGTGCCCCTCCACTTT.

This chain connects TRBV2 to TRBJ1-5, with D tentatively TRBD1 (5 bases). Looked up from germline, CDR1 is SNHLY and CDR2 is FYNNEI. The V end lost 6 bases, the J end lost 3 bases, and 9 bases lay between the germline ends. This CDR3 contains 13 residues. CDR3 in amino acids: CASREQDNQPQHF. Written as DNA, the CDR3 is TGTGCCAGCAGGGAACAGGACAATCAGCCCCAGCATTTT.

Remarks on this clone: Additional DNA sequences in this sample encode the identical CDR3. The J gene is TRBJ2-7, the V gene TRBV6-5, with D perhaps TRBD2 (6 bases). CDR3 length: 13 residues. Deletions cut 0 bases from V and 3 bases from J, with 6 bases between. The germline CDR1 and CDR2 sequences are MNHEY and SVGAGI. The CDR3 nucleotides read TGTGCCAGCAGTTACTCGGAGGGCTACGAGCAGTACTTC. It specifies CASSYSEGYEQYF.

The chain couples TRBV5-1 to TRBJ2-7; 8 positions match TRBD2. Germline V CDR1 and CDR2: SGHRS, YFSETQ. This CDR3 is built from 15 residues. The ends lost 0 bases at V and 4 bases at J; junction bases unmatched: 6. CDR3 in amino acids: CASSLVGSGAYEQYF. The CDR3 region has the DNA TGCGCCAGCAGCTTGGTCGGTAGCGGGGCGTACGAGCAGTACTTC.

The rearrangement uses TRBV6-5 and TRBJ2-2; TRBD1 matches at 7 bases. The CDR3 totals 16 residues. V gave up 0 bases and J gave up 6 bases; unmatched junction bases: 7. Looked up from germline, CDR1 is MNHEY and CDR2 is SVGAGI. For the CDR3, the DNA is TGTGCCAGCAGTTACTCGAGGGGGCGAGTGGCCGGGGAGCTGTTTTTT. This gives the protein CASSYSRGRVAGELFF.

The chain has TRBV6-5 and TRBJ1-2; weak D call: TRBD1 (5 bases). With 6 bases removed from V and 4 bases from J, the gap between germline ends came to 15 bases. CDR1 is MNHEY, CDR2 SVGAGI, per germline. This CDR3 comprises 14 residues. The CDR3 DNA is TGTGCCAGCAGGTTAGGGGAAAGCGGCTATGGCTACACCTTC. It encodes CASRLGESGYGYTF.

V and J are TRBV19 and TRBJ2-2; D may match TRBD1 or TRBD2 (5 bases each). Trimming shortened V by 4 bases and J by 4 bases, and 10 bases separated the two germline ends. CDR1 LNHDA and CDR2 SQIVND come from the germline V gene (reference sequence). The CDR3 has 14 amino acids. CDR3 nucleotides: TGTGCCAGTAGTAGGCAGGGACCCACCGGGGAGCTGTTTTTT. Amino acid sequence: CASSRQGPTGELFF.

This clone was picked up a small number of times. The chain employs TRBV5-1 and TRBJ2-1; TRBD1 matches at 8 bases. The CDR3 contains 15 residues. The ends lost 0 bases at V and 9 bases at J; junction bases unmatched: 8. Germline lookup yields CDR1 SGHRS and CDR2 YFSETQ. The CDR3 region has the DNA TGCGCCAGCAGCTTGGTTCAGGGGGCATATGGTGAGCAGTTCTTC. This gives the protein CASSLVQGAYGEQFF.

The rearrangement joins TRBV27 to TRBJ1-2; 12 bases agree with TRBD1. The trim removed 3 bases at V and 7 bases at J, leaving 9 bases unmatched. The CDR3 sequence is 16 residues long. Germline lookup yields CDR1 MNHEY and CDR2 SMNVEV (reference sequence). CDR3 nucleotides: TGTGCCAGCAGTTTGTCCCGGGACAGGGGGCTGCTTGGCTACACCTTC. Its translation is CASSLSRDRGLLGYTF.

V usage is TRBV11-2 and J usage is TRBJ1-6; no clear D gene. The V and J ends lost 5 bases and 10 bases respectively, with 15 bases between them. CDR1 is SGHAT, CDR2 FQNNGV, per germline. This CDR3 contains 14 residues. In nucleotides, the CDR3 is TGTGCCAGCAGCCCCGTGGGCGGGAGATCACCCCTCCACTTT. Translated: CASSPVGGRSPLHF.

In its sample, this clone is medium-sized (0.01 to 0.1%). This chain links TRBV5-1 with TRBJ2-7, with a tentative D call TRBD1 (6 bases). The CDR3 runs to 14 residues. The V gene lost 0 bases and the J gene lost 0 bases, with 7 bases spanning the gap. Germline-derived CDR1 and CDR2 are SGHRS and YFSETQ. CDR3 residues: CASSLAGDSYEQYF. For the CDR3, the DNA is TGCGCCAGCAGCTTGGCAGGGGACTCCTACGAGCAGTACTTC.